This TCR beta chain was sequenced during a study of OX40 agonist ivuxolimab in advanced cancers. Sequencing used immunoSEQ multiplex PCR; TCRdb keeps in-frame clones, though not all of them. The data contain some 83,000 clones, approximately 86% of them singletons. Per germline, CDR1 KGHSH and CDR2 LQKENI. V lost 3 bases and J lost 5, with 13 bases in between. The CDR3 contains 14 residues. This clonotype was sampled from an adult with an advanced solid tumor such as melanoma, head and neck, liver or kidney cancer. Material: CD4+ or CD8+ T cells sorted from blood, obtained in a trial of the OX40 agonist ivuxolimab. This chain connects TRBV18 to TRBJ2-5, with a tentative D call TRBD1 (7 bases). DNA of the CDR3: TGTGCCAGCTCACCCAGCCAGGGGGGCGAGACCCAGTACTTC. The encoded protein is CASSPSQGGETQYF. The variable domain in full, completed from reference TRBV18 and TRBJ2-5, reads NAGVMQNPRHLVRRRGQEARLRCSPMKGHSHVYWYRQLPEEGLKFMVYLQKENIIDESGMPKERFSAEFPKEGPSILRIQQVVRGDSAAYFCASSPSQGGETQYFGPGTRLLVL.